The T cell receptor beta chain under discussion was sequenced for a study of T cell repertoires and HLA-DP antigens. Findings and caveats of the study: Sorted CD137+ clonality was approximately 0.42 for both alloantigens, versus roughly 0.04 pre-culture.

Sequenced by immunoSEQ multiplex PCR; TCRdb stores in-frame clones only, minus some. This sample yields approximately 90,000 clones, of which around nine tenths are seen a single time; about 1.8% belongs to the top ten. Germline values: CDR1 MNHNY, CDR2 SVGAGI (reference sequence). This CDR3 is 15 amino acids long. Trimming cost V 0 bases and J 0 bases, with 8 bases left between them. About this clone: Its antigen is undetermined.

This sequence was found in a man aged 45-60 years in good health and CMV-seronegative. Sequences were obtained from CD4+ T cells from PBMCs. The chain joins TRBV6-6 to TRBJ1-1; D might be TRBD1 (5 bases). The CDR3 bases are TGTGCCAGCAGTTACTCGACCAGGGTGAACACTGAAGCTTTCTTT. Translation gives CASSYSTRVNTEAFF.